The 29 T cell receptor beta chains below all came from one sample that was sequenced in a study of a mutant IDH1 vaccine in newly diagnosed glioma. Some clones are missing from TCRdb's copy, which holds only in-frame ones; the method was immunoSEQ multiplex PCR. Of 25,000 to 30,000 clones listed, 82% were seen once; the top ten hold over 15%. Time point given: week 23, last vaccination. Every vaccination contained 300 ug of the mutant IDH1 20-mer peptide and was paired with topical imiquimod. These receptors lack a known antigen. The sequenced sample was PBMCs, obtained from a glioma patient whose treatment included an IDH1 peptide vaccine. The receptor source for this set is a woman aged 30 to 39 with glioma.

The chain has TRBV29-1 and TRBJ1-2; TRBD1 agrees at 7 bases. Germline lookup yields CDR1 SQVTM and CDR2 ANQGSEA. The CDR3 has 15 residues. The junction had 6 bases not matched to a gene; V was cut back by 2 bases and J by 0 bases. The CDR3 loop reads CSVEPGGNSNYGYTF. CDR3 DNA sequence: TGCAGCGTTGAACCAGGGGGGAATTCTAACTATGGCTACACCTTC.

The chain's CDR3 is CASSHLRDRGFCQQETQYF. The CDR3 coding sequence is TGTGCCAGCAGTCATCTCCGGGACAGGGGATTTTGCCAACAAGAGACCCAGTACTTC. V is TRBV7-4 and J is TRBJ2-5, with 10 bases lining up with TRBD1. Germline-derived CDR1 and CDR2 are SGHVT and SQSDAQ. This CDR3 has 19 residues. Germline trimming cut 6 bases from V and 2 bases from J; bases unmatched to any gene: 18. Combining the CDR3 with reference TRBV7-4 and TRBJ2-5 gives the whole variable domain GAGVSQSPRYKVAKRGRDVALRCDSISGHVTLYWYRQTLGQGSEVLTYSQSDAQRDKSGRPSGRFSAERPERSVSTLKIQRTEQGDSAVYLCASSHLRDRGFCQQETQYFGPGTRLLVL.

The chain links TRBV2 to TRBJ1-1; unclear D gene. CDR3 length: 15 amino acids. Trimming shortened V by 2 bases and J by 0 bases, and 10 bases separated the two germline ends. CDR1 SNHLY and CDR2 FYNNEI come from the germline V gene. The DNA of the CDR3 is TGTGCCAGCAGTGAAATGCCTGGACTGAACACTGAAGCTTTCTTT. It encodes CASSEMPGLNTEAFF.

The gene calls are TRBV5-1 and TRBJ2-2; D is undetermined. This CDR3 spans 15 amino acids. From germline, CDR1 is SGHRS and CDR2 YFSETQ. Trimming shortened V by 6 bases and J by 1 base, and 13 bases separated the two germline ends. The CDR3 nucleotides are TGCGCCAGCAAGGGCGGCAGGTTGAACACCGGGGAGCTGTTTTTT. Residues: CASKGGRLNTGELFF.

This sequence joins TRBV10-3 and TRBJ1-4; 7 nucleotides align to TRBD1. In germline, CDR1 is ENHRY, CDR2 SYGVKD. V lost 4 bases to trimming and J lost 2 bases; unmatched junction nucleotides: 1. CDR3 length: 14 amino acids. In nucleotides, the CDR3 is TGTGCCATCAGTGGACAGGGTACTAATGAAAAACTGTTTTTT. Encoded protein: CAISGQGTNEKLFF.

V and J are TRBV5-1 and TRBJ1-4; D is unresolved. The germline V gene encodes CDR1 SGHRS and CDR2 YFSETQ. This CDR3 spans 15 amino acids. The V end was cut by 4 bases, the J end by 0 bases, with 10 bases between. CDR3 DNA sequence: TGCGCCAGCAGCCCTGGTGGGACAACTAATGAAAAACTGTTTTTT. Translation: CASSPGGTTNEKLFF.

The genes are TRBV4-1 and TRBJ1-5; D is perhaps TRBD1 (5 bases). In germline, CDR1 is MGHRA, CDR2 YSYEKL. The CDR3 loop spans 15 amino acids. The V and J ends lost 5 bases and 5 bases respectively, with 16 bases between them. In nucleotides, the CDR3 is TGCGCCAGCAGCTCCGACGAGATAGGGGATCAGCCCCAGCATTTT. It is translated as CASSSDEIGDQPQHF.

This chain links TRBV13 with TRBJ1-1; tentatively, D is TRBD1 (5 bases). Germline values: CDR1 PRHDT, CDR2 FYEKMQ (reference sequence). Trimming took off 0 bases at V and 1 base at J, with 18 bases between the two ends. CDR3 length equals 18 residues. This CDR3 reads CASSLGNPFTGGNTEAFF. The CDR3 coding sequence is TGTGCCAGCAGCTTAGGGAATCCCTTTACCGGGGGGAACACTGAAGCTTTCTTT.

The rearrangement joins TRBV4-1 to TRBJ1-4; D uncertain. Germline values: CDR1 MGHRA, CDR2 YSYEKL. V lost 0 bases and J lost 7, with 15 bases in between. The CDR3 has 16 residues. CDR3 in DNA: TGCGCCAGCAGCCAAGATATGGGCAGGAAACGTGAAAAACTGTTTTTT. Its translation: CASSQDMGRKREKLFF.

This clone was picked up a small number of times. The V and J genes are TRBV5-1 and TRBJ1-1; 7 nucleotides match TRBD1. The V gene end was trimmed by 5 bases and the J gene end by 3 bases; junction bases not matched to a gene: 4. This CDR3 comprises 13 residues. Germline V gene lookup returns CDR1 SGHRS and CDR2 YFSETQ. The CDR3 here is CASSTGVHTEAFF. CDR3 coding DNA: TGCGCCAGCAGTACAGGGGTTCACACTGAAGCTTTCTTT.

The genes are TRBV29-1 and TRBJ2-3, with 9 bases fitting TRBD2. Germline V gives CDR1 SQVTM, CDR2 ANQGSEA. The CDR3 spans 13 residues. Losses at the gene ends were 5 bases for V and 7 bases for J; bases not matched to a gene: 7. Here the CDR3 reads CSVPAGGTYTQYF. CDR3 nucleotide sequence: TGCAGCGTTCCTGCGGGGGGGACTTATACGCAGTATTTT.

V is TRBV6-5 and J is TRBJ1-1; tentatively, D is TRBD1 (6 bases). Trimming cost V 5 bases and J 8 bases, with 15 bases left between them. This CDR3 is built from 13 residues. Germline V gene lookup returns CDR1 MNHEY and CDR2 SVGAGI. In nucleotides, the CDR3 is TGTGCCAGCAGTCAAATTCCCACAGGGGAAGCTTTCTTT. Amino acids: CASSQIPTGEAFF.

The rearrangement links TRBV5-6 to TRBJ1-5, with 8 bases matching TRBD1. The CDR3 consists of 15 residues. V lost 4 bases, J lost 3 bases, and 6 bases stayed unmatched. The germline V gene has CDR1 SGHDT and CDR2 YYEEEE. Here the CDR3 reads CASSRTGSYNQPQHF. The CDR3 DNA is TGTGCCAGCAGCCGGACAGGGTCTTACAATCAGCCCCAGCATTTT.

In nucleotides, the CDR3 is TGTGCCAGCAGCCCAACAGGGGCAGGTAGTGAAGCTTTCTTT. Translated: CASSPTGAGSEAFF. The rearrangement uses TRBV14 and TRBJ1-1; 7 bases align to TRBD1. The CDR3 sequence is 14 residues long. Unmatched junction bases numbered 9, after V lost 4 bases and J lost 7 bases. Germline loops: CDR1 SGHDN, CDR2 FVKESK.

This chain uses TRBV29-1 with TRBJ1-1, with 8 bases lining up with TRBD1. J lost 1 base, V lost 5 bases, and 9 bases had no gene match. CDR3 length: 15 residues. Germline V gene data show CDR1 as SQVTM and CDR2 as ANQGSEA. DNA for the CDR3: TGCAGCGTTACCTCCCAGGGGGCAGGGAACACTGAAGCTTTCTTT. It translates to CSVTSQGAGNTEAFF.

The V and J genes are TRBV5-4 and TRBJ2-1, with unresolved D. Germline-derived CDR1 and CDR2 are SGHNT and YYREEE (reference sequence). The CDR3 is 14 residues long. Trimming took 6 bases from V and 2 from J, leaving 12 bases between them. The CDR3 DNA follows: TGTGCCAGCAAAAGAAGTTCCGCCTACAATGAGCAGTTCTTC. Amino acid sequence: CASKRSSAYNEQFF.

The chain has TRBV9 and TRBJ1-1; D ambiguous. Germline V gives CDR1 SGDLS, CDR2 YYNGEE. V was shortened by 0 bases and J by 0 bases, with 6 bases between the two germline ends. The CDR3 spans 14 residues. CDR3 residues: CASSVGQVNTEAFF. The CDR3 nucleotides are TGTGCCAGCAGCGTAGGTCAGGTGAACACTGAAGCTTTCTTT.

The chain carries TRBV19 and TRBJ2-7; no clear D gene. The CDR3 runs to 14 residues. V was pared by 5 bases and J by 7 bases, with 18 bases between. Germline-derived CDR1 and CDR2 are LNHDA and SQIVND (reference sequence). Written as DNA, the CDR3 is TGTGCCAGTAGTGTAGGCAGTGGTTGGATGGAGCAGTACTTC. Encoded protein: CASSVGSGWMEQYF.

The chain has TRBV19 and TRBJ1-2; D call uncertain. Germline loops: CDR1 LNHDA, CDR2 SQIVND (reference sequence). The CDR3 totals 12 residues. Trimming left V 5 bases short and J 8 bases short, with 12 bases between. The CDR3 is CASSWSQDGYTF. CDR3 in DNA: TGTGCCAGTAGTTGGTCTCAGGACGGCTACACCTTC.

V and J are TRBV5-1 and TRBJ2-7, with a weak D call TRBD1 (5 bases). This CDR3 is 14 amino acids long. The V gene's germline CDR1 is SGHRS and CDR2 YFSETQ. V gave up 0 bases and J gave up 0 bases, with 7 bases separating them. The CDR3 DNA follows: TGCGCCAGCAGCTTGGCCCAGGGCTCCTACGAGCAGTACTTC. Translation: CASSLAQGSYEQYF.

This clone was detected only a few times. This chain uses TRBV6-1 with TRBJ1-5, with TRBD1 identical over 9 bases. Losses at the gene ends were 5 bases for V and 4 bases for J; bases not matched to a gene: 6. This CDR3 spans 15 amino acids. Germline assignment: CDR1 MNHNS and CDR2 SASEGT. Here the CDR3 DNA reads TGTGCCAGCAGTACCCAGGGACAGGGAAATCAGCCCCAGCATTTT. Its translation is CASSTQGQGNQPQHF.

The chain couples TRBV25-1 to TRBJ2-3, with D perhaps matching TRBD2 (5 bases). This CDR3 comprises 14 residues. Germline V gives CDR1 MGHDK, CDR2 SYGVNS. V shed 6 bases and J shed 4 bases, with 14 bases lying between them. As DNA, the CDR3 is TGTGCCAGCAGATCGGGGTGGGGTGCAGATACGCAGTATTTT. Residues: CASRSGWGADTQYF.

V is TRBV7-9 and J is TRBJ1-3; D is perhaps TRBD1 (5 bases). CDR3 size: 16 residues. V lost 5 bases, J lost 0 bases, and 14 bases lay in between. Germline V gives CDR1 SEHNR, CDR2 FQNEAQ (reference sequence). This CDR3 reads CASSHLSDISGNTIYF. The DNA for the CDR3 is TGTGCCAGCAGCCATCTTTCGGACATCTCTGGAAACACCATATATTTT.

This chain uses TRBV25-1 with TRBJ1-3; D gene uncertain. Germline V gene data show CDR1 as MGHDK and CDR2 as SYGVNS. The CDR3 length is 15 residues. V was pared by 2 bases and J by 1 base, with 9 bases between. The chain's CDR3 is CASSEAGWSGNTIYF. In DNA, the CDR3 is TGTGCCAGCAGTGAAGCAGGCTGGTCTGGAAACACCATATATTTT.

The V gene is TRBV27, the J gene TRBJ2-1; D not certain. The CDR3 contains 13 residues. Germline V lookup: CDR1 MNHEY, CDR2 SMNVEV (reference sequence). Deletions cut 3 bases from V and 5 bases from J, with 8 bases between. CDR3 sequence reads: CASSFGPDNEQFF. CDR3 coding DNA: TGTGCCAGCAGTTTTGGCCCAGACAATGAGCAGTTCTTC.

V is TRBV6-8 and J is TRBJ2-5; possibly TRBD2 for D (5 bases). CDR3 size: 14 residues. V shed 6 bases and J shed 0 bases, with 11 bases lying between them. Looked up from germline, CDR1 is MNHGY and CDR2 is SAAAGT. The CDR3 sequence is CASRRLEDQETQYF. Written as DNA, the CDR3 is TGTGCCAGCAGAAGATTGGAGGACCAAGAGACCCAGTACTTC.

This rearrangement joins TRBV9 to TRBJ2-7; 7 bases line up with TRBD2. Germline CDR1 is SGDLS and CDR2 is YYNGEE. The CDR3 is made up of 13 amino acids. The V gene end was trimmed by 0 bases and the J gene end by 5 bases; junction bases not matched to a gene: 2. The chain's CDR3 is CASSVVGGDEQYF. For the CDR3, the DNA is TGTGCCAGCAGCGTAGTGGGGGGGGACGAGCAGTACTTC.

The CDR3 DNA reads TGTGCCAGCAGCCGACGGTCGGGCCTGAACACTGAAGCTTTCTTT. Residues: CASSRRSGLNTEAFF. This rearrangement joins TRBV5-4 to TRBJ1-1; D is uncertain. The germline CDR1 and CDR2 sequences are SGHNT and YYREEE (reference sequence). Trimming took 4 bases from V and 0 from J, leaving 13 bases between them. The CDR3 length is 15 residues. Full variable domain (missing parts from reference TRBV5-4 and TRBJ1-1): ETGVTQSPTHLIKTRGQQVTLRCSSQSGHNTVSWYQQALGQGPQFIFQYYREEENGRGNFPPRFSGLQFPNYSSELNVNALELDDSALYLCASSRRSGLNTEAFFGQGTRLTVV.

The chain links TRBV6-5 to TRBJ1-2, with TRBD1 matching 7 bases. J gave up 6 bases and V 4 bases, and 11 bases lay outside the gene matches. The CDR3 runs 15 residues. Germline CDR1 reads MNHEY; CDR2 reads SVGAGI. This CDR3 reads CASSSSDREGDGYTF. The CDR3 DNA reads TGTGCCAGCAGTTCCTCCGACAGGGAAGGGGATGGCTACACCTTC.